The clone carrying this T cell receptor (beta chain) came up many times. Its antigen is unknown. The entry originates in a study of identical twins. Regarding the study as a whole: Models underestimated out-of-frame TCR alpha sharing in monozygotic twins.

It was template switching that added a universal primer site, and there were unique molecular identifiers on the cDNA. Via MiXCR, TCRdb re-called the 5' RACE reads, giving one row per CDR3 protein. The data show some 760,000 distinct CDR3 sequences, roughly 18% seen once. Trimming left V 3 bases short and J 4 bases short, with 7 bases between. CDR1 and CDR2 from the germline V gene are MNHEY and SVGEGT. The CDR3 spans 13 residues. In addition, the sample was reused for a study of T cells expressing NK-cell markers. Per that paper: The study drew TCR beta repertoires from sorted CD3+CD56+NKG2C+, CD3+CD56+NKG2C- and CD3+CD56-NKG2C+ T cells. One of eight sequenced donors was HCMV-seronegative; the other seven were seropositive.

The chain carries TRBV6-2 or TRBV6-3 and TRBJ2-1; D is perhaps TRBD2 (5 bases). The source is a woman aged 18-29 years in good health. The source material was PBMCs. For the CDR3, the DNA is TGTGCCAGCAGTTATGGGGAGTACAATGAGCAGTTCTTC. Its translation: CASSYGEYNEQFF.